A single T cell receptor (beta chain) is shown here with its context. No antigen is known for it. No qualities accompany the bases; no much larger clone lies one base away. The source of the sample is a study of CD8+ T cells in alopecia areata (dated by TCRdb to 2017 to 2018). With respect to the entire study: The treated patients, all with moderate-to-severe alopecia areata, were enrolled in an open-label pilot trial of oral tofacitinib given at 5 to 10 mg twice daily. Patients stayed on tofacitinib for 6 to 18 months and then had 6 months of follow-up off drug so that delayed response and recurrence could be assessed. In treated patients, disease severity was measured using the SALT score, which gives the percentage of scalp surface area affected. To study T cell clonal expansion in alopecia areata, the researchers applied high-throughput TCRbeta sequencing to both the C3H/HeJ mouse model and human patients. In humans, TCRbeta sequencing was performed on scalp tissue and on sorted CD4+ and CD8+ peripheral blood T cells from healthy controls and from patients with patchy or totalis/universalis alopecia areata. Patients on tofacitinib were biopsied at baseline and after 4 and 24 weeks of treatment, and several of the patients also had a later scalp biopsy. Scalp clonality was compared among normal scalp (n=4), patchy alopecia areata scalp (n=8), and alopecia totalis/universalis scalp (n=8). The RNA source kit depended on sample type: the PAXgene miRNA kit for fixed scalp, the miRNeasy kit for PBMCs, and the RNeasy kit for mouse skin. TCRbeta CDR3 regions were amplified by immunoSEQ multiplex PCR with 35 Vbeta forward and 13 Jbeta reverse primers. General findings and caveats noted by the study authors: Many expanded lesional clones were found to persist in scalp and blood during tofacitinib treatment, and relapse after treatment cessation may be partly explained by this persistence. Unlike mouse skin, which is dominated by gammadelta T cells, normal human skin has resident alphabeta T cells that are also sequenced, and this complicates analysis of the scalp TCR repertoire. Higher clonality and more expanded CD8+ clones were observed in lesional scalp than in normal scalp, particularly in alopecia totalis/universalis, a finding suggestive of antigenic drive. Scalp clonality and the number of expanded CD8+ clones among the top 100 scalp clones were significantly decreased by tofacitinib. The treated cohort was small, with a single nonresponder, so links between baseline CD8+ expansion and response need larger studies. TCR sequences shared between patients were less clear than in mice, possibly partly because of HLA diversity in the patient population.

The library relied on the immunoSEQ multiplex PCR assay. For TCR sequencing, RNA was extracted from every sample and reverse transcribed into cDNA to serve as template. First-strand cDNA was synthesized with SuperScript III using a 2:1 mix of oligo-dT and random hexamers. A synthetic immune receptor repertoire was used to assess amplification bias, and residual bias was removed computationally. The source study handled its data this way. After raw reads were preprocessed to remove errors, the CDR3 was defined following IMGT conventions as running from the conserved cysteine to phenylalanine. Clonality was computed by normalizing Shannon entropy by log2 of the number of productive unique TCRs and subtracting the result from 1. Scalp TCRbeta sequences were cross-referenced with sorted blood CD4 and CD8 repertoires so that the CD4 or CD8 identity of scalp clones could be inferred. The immuneACCESS repertoire file appears here via TCRdb, limited to in-frame rearrangements. These files lack a portion of the clones; in checked studies, under half of the deficit traces to unresolved V genes, and the cause of the others is not known. The V and J calls and clone size were taken over from that table, and D and trimming were inferred from the DNA. The sample data list about 160,000 clones, and approximately 57% of these were observed just once. The biggest ten clones account for about 14% of the sample.

Reading the label with the study, this specimen's time point is: roughly 26 weeks on oral tofacitinib. In the paper's terms, the treatment or condition label means: oral pan-JAK inhibitor, 5-10 mg twice daily. Peripheral blood and lesional scalp punch biopsies were obtained from patients with alopecia areata. PBMCs were isolated by density centrifugation and stained for CD3, CD4 and CD8, after which CD4+ and CD8+ T cells were sorted on a FACSAria. The sequencing here drew on CD4+ T cells sorted from blood, taken at week 24, from a patient treated with tofacitinib. This TCR derives from a human donor with alopecia areata.

The CDR3 protein sequence reads: CAWSWILRDSPLHF. The sequenced DNA: TGTGCCTGGAGTTGGATATTGAGGGATTCACCCCTCCACTTT. The V and J segments used are TRBV30 and TRBJ1-6, with no reliable assignment of the D segment. V is shortened by 2 bases, J by 8 bases, and the region joining them spans 13 bases. The CDR3 starts with the cysteine, ends with the phenylalanine, and has 14 residues. Only the CDR3 DNA stays, 42 bases, in frame from base 1. The germline V gene (reference sequence) provides CDR1 GTSNPN and CDR2 SVGIG.